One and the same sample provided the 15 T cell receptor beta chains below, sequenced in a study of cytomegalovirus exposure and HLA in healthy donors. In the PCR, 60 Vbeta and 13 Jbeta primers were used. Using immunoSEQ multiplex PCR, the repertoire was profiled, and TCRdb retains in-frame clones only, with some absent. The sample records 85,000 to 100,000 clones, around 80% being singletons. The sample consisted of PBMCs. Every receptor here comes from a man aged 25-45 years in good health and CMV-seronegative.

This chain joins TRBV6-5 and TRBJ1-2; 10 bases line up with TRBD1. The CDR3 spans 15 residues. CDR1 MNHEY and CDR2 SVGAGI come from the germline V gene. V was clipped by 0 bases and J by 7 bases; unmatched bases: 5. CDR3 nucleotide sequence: TGTGCCAGCAGTTACTCCGGGACAGGGGAAGGTGGCTACACCTTC. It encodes CASSYSGTGEGGYTF.

CDR3 sequence reads: CASSAASGGRGNYGYTF. CDR3 nucleotide sequence: TGTGCCAGCAGTGCCGCTTCGGGAGGCAGGGGTAACTATGGCTACACCTTC. The chain joins TRBV25-1 to TRBJ1-2, with D possibly matching TRBD1 (6 bases). The CDR3 runs 17 residues. The germline V gene encodes CDR1 MGHDK and CDR2 SYGVNS. V shed 4 bases and J shed 1 base, with 19 bases lying between them.

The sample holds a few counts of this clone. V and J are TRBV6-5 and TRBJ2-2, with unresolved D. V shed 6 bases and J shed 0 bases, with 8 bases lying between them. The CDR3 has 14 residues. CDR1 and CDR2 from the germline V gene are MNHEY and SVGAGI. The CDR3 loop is CASRLSPNTGELFF. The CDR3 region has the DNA TGTGCCAGCAGACTATCACCGAACACCGGGGAGCTGTTTTTT.

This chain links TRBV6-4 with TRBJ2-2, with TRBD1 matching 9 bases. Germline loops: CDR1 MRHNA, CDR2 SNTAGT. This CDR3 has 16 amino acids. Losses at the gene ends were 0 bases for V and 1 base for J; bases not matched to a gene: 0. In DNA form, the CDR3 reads TGTGCCAGCAGTGACTCGGGACAGGGGAACACCGGGGAGCTGTTTTTT. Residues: CASSDSGQGNTGELFF.

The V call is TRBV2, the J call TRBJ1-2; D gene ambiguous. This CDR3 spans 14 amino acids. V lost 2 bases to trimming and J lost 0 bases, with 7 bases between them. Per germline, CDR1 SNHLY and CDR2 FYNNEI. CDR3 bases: TGTGCCAGCAGTGAACAGGCGACTAACTATGGCTACACCTTC. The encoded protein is CASSEQATNYGYTF.

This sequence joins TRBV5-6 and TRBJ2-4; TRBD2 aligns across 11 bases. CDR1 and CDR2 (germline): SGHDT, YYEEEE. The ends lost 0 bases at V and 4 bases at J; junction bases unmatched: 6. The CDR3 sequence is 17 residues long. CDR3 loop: CASSLELAGVKKNIQYF. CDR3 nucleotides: TGTGCCAGCAGCTTGGAACTAGCGGGAGTGAAGAAAAACATTCAGTACTTC. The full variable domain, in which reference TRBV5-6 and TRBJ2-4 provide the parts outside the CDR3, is DAGVTQSPTHLIKTRGQQVTLRCSPKSGHDTVSWYQQALGQGPQFIFQYYEEEERQRGNFPDRFSGHQFPNYSSELNVNALLLGDSALYLCASSLELAGVKKNIQYFGAGTRLSVL.

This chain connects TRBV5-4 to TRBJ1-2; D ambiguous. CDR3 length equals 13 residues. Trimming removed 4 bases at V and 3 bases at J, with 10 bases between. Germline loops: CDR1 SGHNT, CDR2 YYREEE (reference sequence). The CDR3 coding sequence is TGTGCCAGCAGCCCAGGCGGGGACTATGGCTACACCTTC. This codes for CASSPGGDYGYTF.

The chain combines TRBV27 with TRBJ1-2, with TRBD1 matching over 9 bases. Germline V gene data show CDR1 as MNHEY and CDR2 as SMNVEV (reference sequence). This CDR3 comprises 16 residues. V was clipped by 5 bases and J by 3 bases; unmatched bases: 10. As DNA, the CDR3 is TGTGCCAGCAGTATGGGGTGGGGACAGGGCTACTATGGCTACACCTTC. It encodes CASSMGWGQGYYGYTF.

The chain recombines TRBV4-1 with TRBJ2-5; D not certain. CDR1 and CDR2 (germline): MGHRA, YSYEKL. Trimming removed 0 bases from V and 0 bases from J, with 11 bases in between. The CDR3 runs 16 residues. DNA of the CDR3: TGCGCCAGCAGCCAAGATGGGCAACCATACCAAGAGACCCAGTACTTC. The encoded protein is CASSQDGQPYQETQYF.

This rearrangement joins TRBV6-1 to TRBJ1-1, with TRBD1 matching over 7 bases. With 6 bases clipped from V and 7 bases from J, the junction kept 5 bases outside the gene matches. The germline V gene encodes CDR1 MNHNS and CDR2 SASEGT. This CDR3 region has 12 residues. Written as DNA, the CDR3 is TGTGCCAGCAGCCTGACAGGGAGTGAAGCTTTCTTT. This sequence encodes CASSLTGSEAFF.

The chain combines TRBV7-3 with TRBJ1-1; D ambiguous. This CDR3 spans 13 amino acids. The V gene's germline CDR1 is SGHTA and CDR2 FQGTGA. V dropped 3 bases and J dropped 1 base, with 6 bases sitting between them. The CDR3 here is CASSLIQNTEAFF. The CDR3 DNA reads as TGTGCCAGCAGCTTGATACAGAACACTGAAGCTTTCTTT. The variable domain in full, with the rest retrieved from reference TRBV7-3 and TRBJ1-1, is GAGVSQTPSNKVTEKGKYVELRCDPISGHTALYWYRQSLGQGPEFLIYFQGTGAADDSGLPNDRFFAVRPEGSVSTLKIQRTERGDSAVYLCASSLIQNTEAFFGQGTRLTVV.

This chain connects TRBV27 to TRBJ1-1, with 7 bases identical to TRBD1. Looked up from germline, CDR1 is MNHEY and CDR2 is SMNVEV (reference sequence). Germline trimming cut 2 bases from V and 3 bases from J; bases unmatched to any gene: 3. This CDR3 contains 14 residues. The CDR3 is CASSLRQGDTEAFF. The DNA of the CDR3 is TGTGCCAGCAGTTTACGACAGGGTGACACTGAAGCTTTCTTT.

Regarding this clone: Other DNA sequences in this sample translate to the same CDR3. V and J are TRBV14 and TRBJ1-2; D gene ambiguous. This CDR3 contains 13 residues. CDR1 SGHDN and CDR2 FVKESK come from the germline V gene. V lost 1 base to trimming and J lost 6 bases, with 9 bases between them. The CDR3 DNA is TGTGCCAGCAGCCAAGCCGGGATACATGGCTACACCTTC. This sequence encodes CASSQAGIHGYTF.

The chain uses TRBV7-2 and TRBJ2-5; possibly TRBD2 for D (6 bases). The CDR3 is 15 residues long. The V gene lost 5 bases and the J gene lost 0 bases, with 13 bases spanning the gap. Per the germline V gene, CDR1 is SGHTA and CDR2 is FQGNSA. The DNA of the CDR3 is TGTGCCAGCAGCCCCGAGCGGGTGTACCAAGAGACCCAGTACTTC. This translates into CASSPERVYQETQYF. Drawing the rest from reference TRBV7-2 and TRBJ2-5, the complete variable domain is GAGVSQSPSNKVTEKGKDVELRCDPISGHTALYWYRQSLGQGLEFLIYFQGNSAPDKSGLPSDRFSAERTGGSVSTLTIQRTQQEDSAVYLCASSPERVYQETQYFGPGTRLLVL.

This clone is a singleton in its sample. The CDR3 protein is CASSFGRGYEQYF. The CDR3 nucleotides are TGTGCCAGCAGCTTCGGCAGGGGCTACGAGCAGTACTTC. This rearrangement joins TRBV5-4 to TRBJ2-7; the D gene is possibly TRBD1 (6 bases). The CDR3 consists of 13 residues. Germline assignment: CDR1 SGHNT and CDR2 YYREEE (reference sequence). V lost 2 bases to trimming and J lost 3 bases, with 9 bases between them.